This is a list of T cell receptor beta chains from one sample in a study of blood T cell repertoires in COVID-19. Data came from immunoSEQ multiplex PCR; TCRdb stores just in-frame clones and leaves some out. The sample lists about 430,000 clones, approximately 90% occurring once. Material for sequencing was PBMCs or T cells enriched from blood (not recorded which). These receptors were obtained from a man aged 25 to 40 who had recovered from COVID-19. Each CDR3 is given with its conserved first and last residue. D genes are given only for firm matches. Not all rows give a size; the values are once, few, many and, for expanded clones, a class.

d_call	v_call	clone_size	j_call	cdr3_nt	cdr3_aa
.	TRBV5-1	once	TRBJ2-7	TGCGCCAGCAGCTTGGAATCGTTGTACGAGCAGTACTTC	CASSLESLYEQYF
.	TRBV25-1	.	TRBJ1-1	TGTGCCAGCAGCAAAAACACTGAAGCTTTCTTT	CASSKNTEAFF
TRBD1	TRBV29-1	.	TRBJ1-1	TGCAGCGCTAAGGGCCGCCTGACAGGGAAAAAGATGAACACTGAAGCTTTCTTT	CSAKGRLTGKKMNTEAFF
.	TRBV20-1	.	TRBJ2-5	TGCAGTGCCGAGGGGAGGGAGACCCAGTACTTC	CSAEGRETQYF
.	TRBV3-1/TRBV3-2	.	TRBJ1-5	TGTGCCAGCAGCGCCCGGGGGAGAGATCAGCCCCAGCATTTT	CASSARGRDQPQHF
.	TRBV7-9	.	TRBJ1-1	TGTGCCAGCAGCTTAGAATCAGACACTGAAGCTTTCTTT	CASSLESDTEAFF
.	TRBV4-2	.	TRBJ2-6	TGTGCCAGCAGCCAAGATTTCGCGGGTTCTGGGGCCAACGTCCTGACTTTC	CASSQDFAGSGANVLTF
.	TRBV3-1/TRBV3-2	.	TRBJ2-1	TGTGCCAGCAGCCAAGATCTGAGCAATGAGCAGTTCTTC	CASSQDLSNEQFF
TRBD1	TRBV27	.	TRBJ2-7	TGTGCCAGCAGTTTGGCCGGGACAGACGCCTACGAGCAGTACTTC	CASSLAGTDAYEQYF
.	TRBV28	.	TRBJ1-5	TGTGCCAGCAGTCCACGAGGGTTTCGAAGCAATCAGCCCCAGCATTTT	CASSPRGFRSNQPQHF
TRBD1	TRBV24-1	.	TRBJ1-5	TGTGCCACCAGTGATTGGGACAGGGGGGACAATCAGCCCCAGCATTTT	CATSDWDRGDNQPQHF
TRBD1	TRBV19	.	TRBJ1-2	TGTGCCAGTAGTATACTCGGACAGGGAAATGGCTACACCTTC	CASSILGQGNGYTF
TRBD2	TRBV7-3	.	TRBJ2-7	TGTGCCAGCAGCCCCTCGGGACCAGCGGGGGAGCAGTACTTC	CASSPSGPAGEQYF
.	TRBV6-1	.	TRBJ1-6	TGTGCCAGCAGTGAACCGCAACAGGGTTCACCCCTCCACTTT	CASSEPQQGSPLHF
.	TRBV3-1/TRBV3-2	.	TRBJ1-2	TGTGCCAGCAGCCAAACAACAGGGCCCGGCTATGGCTACACCTTC	CASSQTTGPGYGYTF
TRBD1	TRBV4-1	.	TRBJ2-1	TGCGCCAGCAGCCAAACAGGGGGCTTCCACAATGAGCAGTTCTTC	CASSQTGGFHNEQFF
.	TRBV10-3	.	TRBJ1-5	TGTGCCATCAGTTCTAGCGTTGGGAGCAATCAGCCCCAGCATTTT	CAISSSVGSNQPQHF
.	TRBV7-9	.	TRBJ2-7	TGTGCCAGCAGCTCTGGGCTGGATCGGGGAGTCGAGCAGTACTTC	CASSSGLDRGVEQYF
TRBD2	TRBV6-4	.	TRBJ2-3	TGTGCCAGCCCCAGAGGAGGCGGGAGCCACACAGATACGCAGTATTTT	CASPRGGGSHTDTQYF
.	TRBV30	.	TRBJ1-1	TGTGCCTGGAGTGTACAGGAGGACAGTAACAAAGCTTTCTTT	CAWSVQEDSNKAFF
.	TRBV10-2	.	TRBJ2-7	TGCGCCAGCAGAACGGGACTTGATACCTACGAGCAGTACTTC	CASRTGLDTYEQYF
TRBD1	TRBV18	.	TRBJ2-5	TGTGCCAGCTCACCGGCTCCGCCGGGACAGGGACAAGAGACCCAGTACTTC	CASSPAPPGQGQETQYF
TRBD1	TRBV28	.	TRBJ2-1	TGTGCCAGCAGTTTAGTGGGGACGGACAGGGACTACAATGAGCAGTTCTTC	CASSLVGTDRDYNEQFF
.	TRBV19	.	TRBJ2-5	TGTGCCAGTACAGGGCAAGAGACCCAGTACTTC	CASTGQETQYF
TRBD1	TRBV5-1	.	TRBJ2-3	TGCGCCAGCAGCTGGGACAGGGAGATGACGCAGTATTTT	CASSWDREMTQYF
TRBD2	TRBV5-1	.	TRBJ2-6	TGCGCCAGCATTCCCGGGACTAGCGGTTCTGGGGCCAACGTCCTGACTTTC	CASIPGTSGSGANVLTF
.	TRBV5-8	.	TRBJ2-3	TGTGCCAGCAGCTTGGATGCCGGGAAGGCTACAGATACGCAGTATTTT	CASSLDAGKATDTQYF
.	TRBV2	once	TRBJ1-6	TGTGCCAGCAGTGAACAGGACATTGGATTGACCAATTCACCCCTCCACTTT	CASSEQDIGLTNSPLHF
TRBD2	TRBV7-6	.	TRBJ2-1	TGTGCCAGCAGCTTAACCGCCGTCGCTAGCGGGAGTCGTGAGCAGTTCTTC	CASSLTAVASGSREQFF
.	TRBV7-6	once	TRBJ2-1	TGTGCCAGCAGCTTAGGCACCGGGAGTAACAATGAGCAGTTCTTC	CASSLGTGSNNEQFF
.	TRBV6-2/TRBV6-3	.	TRBJ1-2	TGTGCCAGCAGCTTTAGAGTCATAAACGGGGAGTTGAACTATGGCTACACCTTC	CASSFRVINGELNYGYTF
.	TRBV5-1	.	TRBJ2-3	TGCGCCAGCAGCTTGGAGGCAGGGCTACTAGCCAACACAGATACGCAGTATTTT	CASSLEAGLLANTDTQYF
TRBD2	TRBV28	.	TRBJ2-7	TGTGCCAGCAGTAGACGCTTAGCGGGGCCCTACGAGCAGTACTTC	CASSRRLAGPYEQYF
TRBD2	TRBV7-2	.	TRBJ2-7	TGTGCCAGCAGCTTATCTAGCGGGAGATTCTACGAGCAGTACTTC	CASSLSSGRFYEQYF
TRBD1	TRBV30	.	TRBJ1-2	TGTGCCGAGAGACAGGGATGGTTAAACTATGGCTACACCTTC	CAERQGWLNYGYTF
.	TRBV5-1	.	TRBJ2-6	TGCGCCAGCAGCTGGACGAGTACAGGGAGCTCTGGGGCCAACGTCCTGACTTTC	CASSWTSTGSSGANVLTF
.	TRBV24-1	.	TRBJ1-5	TGTGCCACCAGTGGGAACAGGGAGGGGAATCAGCCCCAGCATTTT	CATSGNREGNQPQHF
TRBD2	TRBV19	.	TRBJ2-1	TGTGCCAGTCGAAGGCTAGCGGGAGACGGATCCTACAATGAGCAGTTCTTC	CASRRLAGDGSYNEQFF
.	TRBV2	.	TRBJ1-3	TGTGCCAGCAGTGAAGCAGACACCAACTCTGGAAACACCATATATTTT	CASSEADTNSGNTIYF
TRBD1	TRBV7-9	.	TRBJ1-2	TGTGCCAGCAGCCACGGGACAGGGATCTATGGCTACACCTTC	CASSHGTGIYGYTF
.	TRBV14	.	TRBJ2-7	TGTGCCAGCAGCCTCGGACAGGATCGCCGGGGGGAGCAGTACTTC	CASSLGQDRRGEQYF
TRBD1	TRBV7-8	few	TRBJ1-2	TGTGCCAGCAGCACCTCCGGGACAGGGCCAAGGAGCTACACCTTC	CASSTSGTGPRSYTF
.	TRBV7-9	.	TRBJ2-1	TGTGCCAGCAGCCCAACGGGTATGTCCTACAATGAGCAGTTCTTC	CASSPTGMSYNEQFF
TRBD2	TRBV30	.	TRBJ2-3	TGTGCCTGGAGGATAGCGGGAGCTGCAGATACGCAGTATTTT	CAWRIAGAADTQYF
.	TRBV6-6	.	TRBJ2-6	TGTGCCAGCAGTCCGGACAGCTTCCTTAGCTCTGGGGCCAACGTCCTGACTTTC	CASSPDSFLSSGANVLTF
TRBD1	TRBV19	.	TRBJ2-7	TGTGCCAGTAGTACCGGACAGGGGGCCGACGAGCAGTACTTC	CASSTGQGADEQYF
.	TRBV5-1	.	TRBJ2-7	TGCGCCAGCAGCGGAGACAGGCAGTACTTC	CASSGDRQYF
.	TRBV6-6	.	TRBJ1-5	TGTGCCAGCAGAACCGGCGGCGGGGGTTACCAGCCCCAGCATTTT	CASRTGGGGYQPQHF
.	TRBV27	.	TRBJ2-7	TGTGCCAGCAAGGGATTCTCAAATAGCGGAGACTCCTACGAGCAGTACTTC	CASKGFSNSGDSYEQYF
.	TRBV11-3	.	TRBJ2-1	TGTGCCAGCAGCCACAATTACTACAATGAGCAGTTCTTC	CASSHNYYNEQFF
TRBD1	TRBV10-3	.	TRBJ2-7	TGTGCCACGATTTCGGGACAGCTATACGAGCAGTACTTC	CATISGQLYEQYF
TRBD2	TRBV4-1	.	TRBJ2-2	TGCGCCAGCAGCCAAGCCCTGACTAGCGGGAGATCCACCGGGGAGCTGTTTTTT	CASSQALTSGRSTGELFF
.	TRBV28	.	TRBJ1-1	TGTGCCAGCGGTAGAGCTTTCTTT	CASGRAFF
TRBD1	TRBV28	.	TRBJ1-5	TGTGCCAGCAGGGGACAGGGGGCCCCCCTGTCCCAGCATTTT	CASRGQGAPLSQHF
TRBD1	TRBV27	.	TRBJ2-7	TGTGCCAGCGGCTCCGGACAGGGTTTTCCCTACGAGCAGTACTTC	CASGSGQGFPYEQYF
.	TRBV11-2	.	TRBJ2-1	TGTGCCAGCAGCTTAGGGGGGCAGGGGCAATACAATGAGCAGTTCTTC	CASSLGGQGQYNEQFF
.	TRBV14	.	TRBJ2-3	TGTGCCAGCAGCCAAGACCTAGTCCCCGCAGATACGCAGTATTTT	CASSQDLVPADTQYF
TRBD2	TRBV6-5	.	TRBJ2-7	TGTGCCAGCAGATTCCCCGGGGCAGCGGGATCCGAGCAGTACTTC	CASRFPGAAGSEQYF